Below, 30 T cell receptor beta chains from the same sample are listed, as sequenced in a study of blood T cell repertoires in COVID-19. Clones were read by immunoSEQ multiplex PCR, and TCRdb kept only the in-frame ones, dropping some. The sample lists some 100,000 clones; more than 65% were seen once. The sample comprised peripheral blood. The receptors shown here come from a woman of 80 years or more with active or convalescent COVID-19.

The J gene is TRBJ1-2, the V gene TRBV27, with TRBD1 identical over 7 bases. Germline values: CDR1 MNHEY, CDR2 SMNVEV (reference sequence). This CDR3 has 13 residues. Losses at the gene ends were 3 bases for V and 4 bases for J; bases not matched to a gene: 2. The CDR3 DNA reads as TGTGCCAGCAGTTTTAGGGGGCCCTATGGCTACACCTTC. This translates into CASSFRGPYGYTF.

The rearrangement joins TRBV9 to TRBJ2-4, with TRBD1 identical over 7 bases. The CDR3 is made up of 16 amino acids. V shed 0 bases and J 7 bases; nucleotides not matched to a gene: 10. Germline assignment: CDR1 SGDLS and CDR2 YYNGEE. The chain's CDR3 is CASSVGGMDRSNIQYF. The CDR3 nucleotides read TGTGCCAGCAGCGTAGGAGGGATGGACAGGAGCAACATTCAGTACTTC.

In DNA form, the CDR3 reads TGTGCCAGCAGACCCGGACAGACAGCTAACTATGGCTACACCTTC. Residues: CASRPGQTANYGYTF. J is TRBJ1-2 and V is TRBV6-5, with D perhaps TRBD1 (6 bases). This CDR3 is 15 amino acids long. The V and J ends lost 6 bases and 0 bases respectively, with 14 bases between them. Germline V gives CDR1 MNHEY, CDR2 SVGAGI.

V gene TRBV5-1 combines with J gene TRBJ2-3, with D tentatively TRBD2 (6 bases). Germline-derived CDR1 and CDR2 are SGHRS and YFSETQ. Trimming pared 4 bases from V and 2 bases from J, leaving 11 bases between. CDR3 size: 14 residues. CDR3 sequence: CASSPGLTTDTQYF. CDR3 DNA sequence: TGCGCCAGCAGCCCAGGACTAACCACAGATACGCAGTATTTT.

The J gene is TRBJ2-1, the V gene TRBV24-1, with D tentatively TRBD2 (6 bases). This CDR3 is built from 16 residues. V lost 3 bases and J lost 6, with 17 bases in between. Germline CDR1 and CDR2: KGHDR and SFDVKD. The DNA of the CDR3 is TGTGCCACCAGTGATCGAGGGACGGGGGATGCCAATGAGCAGTTCTTC. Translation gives CATSDRGTGDANEQFF.

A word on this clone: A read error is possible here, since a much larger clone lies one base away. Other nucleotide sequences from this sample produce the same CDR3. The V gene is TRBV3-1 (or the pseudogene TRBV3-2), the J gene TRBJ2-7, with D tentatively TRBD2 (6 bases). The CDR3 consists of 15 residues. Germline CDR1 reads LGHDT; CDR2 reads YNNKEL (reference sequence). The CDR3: CASSHRLANAYEQYF. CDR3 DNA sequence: TGTGCCAGCAGCCATAGGCTAGCGAACGCCTATGAGCAGTACTTC.

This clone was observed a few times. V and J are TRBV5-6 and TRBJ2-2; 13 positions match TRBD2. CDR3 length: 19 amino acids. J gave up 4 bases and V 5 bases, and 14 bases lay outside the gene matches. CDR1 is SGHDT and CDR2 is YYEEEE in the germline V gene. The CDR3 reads CASRNRGLAGRGGTGELFF. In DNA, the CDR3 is TGTGCCAGCAGGAATCGGGGACTAGCGGGAAGGGGAGGCACCGGGGAGCTGTTTTTT.

CDR3 bases: TGTGCCAGCATCGGACAGGGGGCACGCAATGAGCAGTTCTTC. Its translation is CASIGQGARNEQFF. The chain couples TRBV28 to TRBJ2-1; TRBD1 agrees at 11 bases. The germline V gene has CDR1 MDHEN and CDR2 SYDVKM. V shed 7 bases, J shed 6 bases, and the junction held 5 bases outside the gene matches. The CDR3 totals 14 residues.

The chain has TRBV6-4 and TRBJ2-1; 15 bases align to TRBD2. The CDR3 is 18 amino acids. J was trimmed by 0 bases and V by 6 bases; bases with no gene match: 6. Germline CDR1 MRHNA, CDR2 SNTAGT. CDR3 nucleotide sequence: TGTGCCAGCAGCGAGGGACTAGCGGGAGGCGGCTCCTACAATGAGCAGTTCTTC. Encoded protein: CASSEGLAGGGSYNEQFF.

CDR3 loop: CASSSRTGFGGYTF. CDR3 nucleotides: TGTGCCAGCAGTTCTAGGACAGGGTTCGGTGGCTACACCTTC. This chain joins TRBV6-5 and TRBJ1-2; 8 bases map to TRBD1. V lost 4 bases to trimming and J lost 7 bases; unmatched junction nucleotides: 8. This CDR3 region has 14 residues. The germline gives CDR1 MNHEY, CDR2 SVGAGI.

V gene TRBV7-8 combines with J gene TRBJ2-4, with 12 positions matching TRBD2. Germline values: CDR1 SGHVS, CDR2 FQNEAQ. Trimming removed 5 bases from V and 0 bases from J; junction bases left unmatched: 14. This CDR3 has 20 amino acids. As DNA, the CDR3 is TGTGCCAGCAGCCCCTCCCGACTAGCGGGAGTATGGGGAGCCAAAAACATTCAGTACTTC. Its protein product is CASSPSRLAGVWGAKNIQYF.

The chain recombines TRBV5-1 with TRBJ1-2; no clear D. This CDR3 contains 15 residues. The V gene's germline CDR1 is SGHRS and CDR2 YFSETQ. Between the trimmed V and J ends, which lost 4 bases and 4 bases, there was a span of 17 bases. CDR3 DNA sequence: TGCGCCAGCAGCCCGGCGGGAGAGATGATCTATGGCTACACCTTC. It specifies CASSPAGEMIYGYTF.

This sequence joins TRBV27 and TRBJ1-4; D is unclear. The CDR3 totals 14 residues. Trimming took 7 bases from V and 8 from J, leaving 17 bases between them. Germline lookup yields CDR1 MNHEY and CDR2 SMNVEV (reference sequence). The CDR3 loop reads CASKKGGVGEKLFF. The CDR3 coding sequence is TGTGCCAGCAAAAAAGGCGGGGTAGGGGAAAAACTGTTTTTT.

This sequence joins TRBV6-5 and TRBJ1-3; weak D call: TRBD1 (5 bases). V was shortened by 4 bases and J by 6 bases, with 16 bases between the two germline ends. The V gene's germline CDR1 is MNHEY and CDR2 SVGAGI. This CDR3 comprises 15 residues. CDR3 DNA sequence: TGTGCCAGCAGTTCCCAGGGTCGGACCGAAAACACCATATATTTT. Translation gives CASSSQGRTENTIYF.

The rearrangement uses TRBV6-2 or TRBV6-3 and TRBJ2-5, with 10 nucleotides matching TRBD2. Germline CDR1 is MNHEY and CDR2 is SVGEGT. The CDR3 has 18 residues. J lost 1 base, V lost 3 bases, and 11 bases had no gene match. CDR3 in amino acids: CASSYTQSGRGVQETQYF. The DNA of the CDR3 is TGTGCCAGCAGTTATACTCAGAGCGGGAGGGGGGTCCAAGAGACCCAGTACTTC.

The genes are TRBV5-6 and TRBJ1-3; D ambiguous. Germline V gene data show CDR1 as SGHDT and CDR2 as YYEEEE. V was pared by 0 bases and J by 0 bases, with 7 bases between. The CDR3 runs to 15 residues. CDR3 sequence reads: CASSLGRSSGNTIYF. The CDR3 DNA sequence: TGTGCCAGCAGCTTGGGGCGGAGCTCTGGAAACACCATATATTTT.

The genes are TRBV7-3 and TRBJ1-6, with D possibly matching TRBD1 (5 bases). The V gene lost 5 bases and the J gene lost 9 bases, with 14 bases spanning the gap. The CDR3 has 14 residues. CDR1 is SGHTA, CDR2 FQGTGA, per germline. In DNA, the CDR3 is TGTGCCAGCAGCCTGGACATGGGAGGTTCACCCCTCCACTTT. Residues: CASSLDMGGSPLHF.

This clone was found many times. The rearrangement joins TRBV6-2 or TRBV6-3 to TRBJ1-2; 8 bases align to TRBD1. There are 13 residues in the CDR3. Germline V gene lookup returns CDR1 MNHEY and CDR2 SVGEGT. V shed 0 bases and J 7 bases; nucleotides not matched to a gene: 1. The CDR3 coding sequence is TGTGCCAGCAGTTACTCGGACAGGGCTGGCTACACCTTC. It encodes CASSYSDRAGYTF.

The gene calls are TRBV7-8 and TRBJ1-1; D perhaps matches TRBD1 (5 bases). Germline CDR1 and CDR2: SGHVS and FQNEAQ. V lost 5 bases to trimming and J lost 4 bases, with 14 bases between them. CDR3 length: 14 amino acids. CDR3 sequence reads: CASSPNFGGTEAFF. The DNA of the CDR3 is TGTGCCAGCAGCCCCAATTTCGGGGGCACTGAAGCTTTCTTT.

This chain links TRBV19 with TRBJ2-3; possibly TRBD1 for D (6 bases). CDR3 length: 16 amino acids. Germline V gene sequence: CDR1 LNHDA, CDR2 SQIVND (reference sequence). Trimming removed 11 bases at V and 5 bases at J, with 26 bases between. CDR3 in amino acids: CAVSPSNRKDRDTQYF. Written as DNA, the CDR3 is TGTGCCGTCTCACCCTCCAATCGAAAGGACAGAGATACGCAGTATTTT.

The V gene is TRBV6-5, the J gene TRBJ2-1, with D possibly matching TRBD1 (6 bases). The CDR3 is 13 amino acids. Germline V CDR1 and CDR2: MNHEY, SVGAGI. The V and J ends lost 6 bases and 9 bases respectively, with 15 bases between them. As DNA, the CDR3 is TGTGCCAGCAGCCCCGGGACCAGGGGTGAGCAGTTCTTC. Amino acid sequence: CASSPGTRGEQFF.

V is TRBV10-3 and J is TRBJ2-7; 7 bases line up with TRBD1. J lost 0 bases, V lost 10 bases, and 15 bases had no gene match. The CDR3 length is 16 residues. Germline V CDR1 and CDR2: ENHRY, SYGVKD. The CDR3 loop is CATPTPPGQNSYEQYF. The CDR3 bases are TGTGCCACCCCGACCCCCCCGGGACAGAACTCCTACGAGCAGTACTTC.

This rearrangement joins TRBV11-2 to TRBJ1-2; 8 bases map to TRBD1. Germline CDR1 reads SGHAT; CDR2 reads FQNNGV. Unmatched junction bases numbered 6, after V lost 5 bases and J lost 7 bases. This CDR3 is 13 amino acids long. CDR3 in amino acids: CASSRQGASGYTF. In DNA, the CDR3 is TGTGCCAGCAGCCGCCAGGGGGCGTCTGGCTACACCTTC.

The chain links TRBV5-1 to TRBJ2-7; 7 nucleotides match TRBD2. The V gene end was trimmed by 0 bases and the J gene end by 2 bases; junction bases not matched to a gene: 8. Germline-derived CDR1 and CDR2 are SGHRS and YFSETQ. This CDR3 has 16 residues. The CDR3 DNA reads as TGCGCCAGCAGCTTGGGAGGGGCGGGAGCAGCCTACGAGCAGTACTTC. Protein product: CASSLGGAGAAYEQYF.

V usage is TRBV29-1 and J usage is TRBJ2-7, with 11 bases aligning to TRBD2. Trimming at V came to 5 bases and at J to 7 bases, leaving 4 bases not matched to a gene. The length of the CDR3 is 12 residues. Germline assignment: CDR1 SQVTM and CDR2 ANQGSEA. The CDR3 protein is CSVLAGGREQYF. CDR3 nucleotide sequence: TGCAGCGTTCTAGCGGGAGGCAGAGAGCAGTACTTC.

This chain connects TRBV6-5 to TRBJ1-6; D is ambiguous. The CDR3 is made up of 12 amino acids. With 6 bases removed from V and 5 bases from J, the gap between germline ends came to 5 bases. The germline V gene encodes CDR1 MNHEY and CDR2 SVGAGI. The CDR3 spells CASSSDNSPLHF. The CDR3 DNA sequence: TGTGCCAGCAGCTCGGATAATTCACCCCTCCACTTT.

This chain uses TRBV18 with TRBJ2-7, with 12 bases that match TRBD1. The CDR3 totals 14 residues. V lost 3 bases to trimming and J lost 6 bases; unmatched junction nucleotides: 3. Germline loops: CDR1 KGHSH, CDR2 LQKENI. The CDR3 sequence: CASSPGTGGGEQYF. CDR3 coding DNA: TGTGCCAGCTCACCGGGGACAGGGGGCGGCGAGCAGTACTTC.

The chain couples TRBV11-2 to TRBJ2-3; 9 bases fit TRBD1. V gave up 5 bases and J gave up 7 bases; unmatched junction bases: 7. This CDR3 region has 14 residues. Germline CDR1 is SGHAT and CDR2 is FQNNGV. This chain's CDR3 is CASSPQQGAYTQYF. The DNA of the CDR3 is TGTGCCAGCAGCCCTCAACAGGGGGCATATACGCAGTATTTT. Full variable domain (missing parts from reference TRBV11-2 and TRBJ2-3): EAGVAQSPRYKIIEKRQSVAFWCNPISGHATLYWYQQILGQGPKLLIQFQNNGVVDDSQLPKDRFSAERLKGVDSTLKIQPAKLEDSAVYLCASSPQQGAYTQYFGPGTRLTVL.

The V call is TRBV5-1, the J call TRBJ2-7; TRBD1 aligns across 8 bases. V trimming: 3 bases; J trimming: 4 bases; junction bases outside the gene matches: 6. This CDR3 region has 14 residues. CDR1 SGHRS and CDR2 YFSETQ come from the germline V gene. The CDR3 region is CASSSGQVGYEQYF. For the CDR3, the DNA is TGCGCCAGCAGCTCGGGACAGGTTGGTTACGAGCAGTACTTC.

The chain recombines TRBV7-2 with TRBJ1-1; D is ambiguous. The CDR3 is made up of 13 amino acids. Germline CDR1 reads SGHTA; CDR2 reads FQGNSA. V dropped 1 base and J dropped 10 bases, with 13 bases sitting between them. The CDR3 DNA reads TGTGCCAGCAGCTTAGTCGGCTCCCGGGGAGCTTTCTTT. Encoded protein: CASSLVGSRGAFF.